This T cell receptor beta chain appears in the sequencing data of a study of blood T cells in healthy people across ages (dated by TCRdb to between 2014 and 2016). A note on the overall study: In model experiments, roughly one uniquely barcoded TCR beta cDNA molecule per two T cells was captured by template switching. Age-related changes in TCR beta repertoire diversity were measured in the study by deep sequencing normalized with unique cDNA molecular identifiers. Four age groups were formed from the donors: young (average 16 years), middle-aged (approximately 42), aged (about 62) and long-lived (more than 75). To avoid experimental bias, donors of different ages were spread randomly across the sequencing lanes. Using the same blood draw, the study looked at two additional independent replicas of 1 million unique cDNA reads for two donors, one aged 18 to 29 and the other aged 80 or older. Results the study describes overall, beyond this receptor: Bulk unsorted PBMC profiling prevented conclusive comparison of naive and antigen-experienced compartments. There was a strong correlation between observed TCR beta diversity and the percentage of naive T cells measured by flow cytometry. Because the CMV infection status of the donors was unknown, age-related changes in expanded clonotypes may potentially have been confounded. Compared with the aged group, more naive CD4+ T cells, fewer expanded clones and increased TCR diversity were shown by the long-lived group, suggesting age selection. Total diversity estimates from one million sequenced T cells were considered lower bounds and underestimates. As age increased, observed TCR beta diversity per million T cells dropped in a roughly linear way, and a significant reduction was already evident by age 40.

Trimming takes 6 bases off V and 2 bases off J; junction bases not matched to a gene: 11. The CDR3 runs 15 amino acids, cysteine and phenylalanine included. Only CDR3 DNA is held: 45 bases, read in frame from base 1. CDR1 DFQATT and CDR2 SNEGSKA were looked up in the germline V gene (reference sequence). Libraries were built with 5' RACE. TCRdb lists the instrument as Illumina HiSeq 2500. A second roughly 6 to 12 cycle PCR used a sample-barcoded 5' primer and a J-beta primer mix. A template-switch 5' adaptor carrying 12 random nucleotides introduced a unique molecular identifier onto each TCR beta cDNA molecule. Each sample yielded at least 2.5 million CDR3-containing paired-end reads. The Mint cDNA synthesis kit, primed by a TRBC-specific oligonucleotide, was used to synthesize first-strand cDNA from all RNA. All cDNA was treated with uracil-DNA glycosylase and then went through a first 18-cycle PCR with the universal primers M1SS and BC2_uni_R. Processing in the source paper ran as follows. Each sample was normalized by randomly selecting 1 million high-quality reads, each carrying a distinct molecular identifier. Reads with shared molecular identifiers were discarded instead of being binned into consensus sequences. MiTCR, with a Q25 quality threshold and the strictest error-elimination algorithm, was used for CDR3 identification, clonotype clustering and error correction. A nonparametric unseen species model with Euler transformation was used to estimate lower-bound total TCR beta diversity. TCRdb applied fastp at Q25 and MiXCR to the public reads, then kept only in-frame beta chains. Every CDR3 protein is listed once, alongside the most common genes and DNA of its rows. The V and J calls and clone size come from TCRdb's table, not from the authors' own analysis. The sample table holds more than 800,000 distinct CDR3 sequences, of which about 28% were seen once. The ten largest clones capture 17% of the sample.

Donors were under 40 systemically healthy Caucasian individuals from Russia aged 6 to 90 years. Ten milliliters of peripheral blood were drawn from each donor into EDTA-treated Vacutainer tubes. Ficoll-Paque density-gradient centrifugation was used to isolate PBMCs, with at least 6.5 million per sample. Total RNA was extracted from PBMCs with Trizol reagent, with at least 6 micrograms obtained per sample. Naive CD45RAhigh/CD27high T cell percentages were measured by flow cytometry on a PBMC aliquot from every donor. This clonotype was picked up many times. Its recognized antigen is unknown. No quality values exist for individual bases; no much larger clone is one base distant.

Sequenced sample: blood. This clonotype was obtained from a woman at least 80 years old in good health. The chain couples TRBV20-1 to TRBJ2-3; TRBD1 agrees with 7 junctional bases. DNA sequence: TGCAGTGCCATCAGGACAGGTCCTCCCACAGATACGCAGTATTTT. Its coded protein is CSAIRTGPPTDTQYF.